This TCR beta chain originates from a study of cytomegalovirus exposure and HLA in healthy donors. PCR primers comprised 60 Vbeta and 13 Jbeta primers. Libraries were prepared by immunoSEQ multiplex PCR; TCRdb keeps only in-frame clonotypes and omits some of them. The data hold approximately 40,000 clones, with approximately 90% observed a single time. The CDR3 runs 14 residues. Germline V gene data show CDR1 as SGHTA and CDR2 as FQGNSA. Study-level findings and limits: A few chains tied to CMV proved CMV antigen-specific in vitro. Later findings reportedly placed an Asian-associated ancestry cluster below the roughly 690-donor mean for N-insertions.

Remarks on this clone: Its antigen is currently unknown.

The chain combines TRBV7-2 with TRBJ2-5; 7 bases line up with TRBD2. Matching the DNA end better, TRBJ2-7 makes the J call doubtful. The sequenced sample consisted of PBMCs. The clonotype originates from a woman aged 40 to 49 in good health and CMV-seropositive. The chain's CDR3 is CASSPPGGGYEQYF. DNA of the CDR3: TGTGCCAGCAGCCCTCCTGGGGGGGGGTACGAGCAGTACTTC.